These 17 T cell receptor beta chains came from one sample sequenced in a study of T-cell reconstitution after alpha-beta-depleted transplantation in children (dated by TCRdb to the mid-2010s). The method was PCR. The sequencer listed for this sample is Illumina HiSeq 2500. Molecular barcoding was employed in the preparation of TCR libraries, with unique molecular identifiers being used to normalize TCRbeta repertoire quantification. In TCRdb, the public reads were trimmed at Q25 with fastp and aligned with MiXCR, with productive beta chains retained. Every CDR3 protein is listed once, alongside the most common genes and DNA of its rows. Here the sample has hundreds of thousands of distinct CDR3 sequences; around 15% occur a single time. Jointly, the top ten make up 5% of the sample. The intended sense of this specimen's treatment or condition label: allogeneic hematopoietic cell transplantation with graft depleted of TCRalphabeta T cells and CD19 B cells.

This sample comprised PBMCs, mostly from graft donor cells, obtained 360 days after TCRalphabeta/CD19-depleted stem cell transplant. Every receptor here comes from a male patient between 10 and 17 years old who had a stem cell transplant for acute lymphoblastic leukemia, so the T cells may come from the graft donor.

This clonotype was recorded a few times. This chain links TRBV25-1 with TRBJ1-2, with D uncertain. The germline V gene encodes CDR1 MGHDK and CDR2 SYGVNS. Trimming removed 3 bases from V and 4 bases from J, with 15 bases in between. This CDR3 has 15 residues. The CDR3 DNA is TGTGCCAGCAGTGACTCCCAAAGAGTCGGCTATGGCTACACCTTC. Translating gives CASSDSQRVGYGYTF.

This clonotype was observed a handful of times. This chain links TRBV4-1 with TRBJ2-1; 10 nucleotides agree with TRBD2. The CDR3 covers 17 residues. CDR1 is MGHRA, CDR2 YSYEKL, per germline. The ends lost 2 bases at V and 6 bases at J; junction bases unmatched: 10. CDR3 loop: CASSQFSGLAGVNEQFF. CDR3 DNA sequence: TGCGCCAGCAGCCAATTTTCCGGGCTAGCGGGAGTCAATGAGCAGTTCTTC.

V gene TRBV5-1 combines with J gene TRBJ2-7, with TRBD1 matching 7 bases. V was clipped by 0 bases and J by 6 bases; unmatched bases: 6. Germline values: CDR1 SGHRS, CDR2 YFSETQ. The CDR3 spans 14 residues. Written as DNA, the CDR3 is TGCGCCAGCAGCTTGGTCGGGACAGCCTCCGAGCAGTACTTC. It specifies CASSLVGTASEQYF.

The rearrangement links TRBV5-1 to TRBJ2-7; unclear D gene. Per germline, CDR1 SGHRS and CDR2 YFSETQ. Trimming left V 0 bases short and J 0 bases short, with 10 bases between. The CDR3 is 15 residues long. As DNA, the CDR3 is TGCGCCAGCAGCTTGGGGGTTGGGCGCTCCTACGAGCAGTACTTC. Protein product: CASSLGVGRSYEQYF.

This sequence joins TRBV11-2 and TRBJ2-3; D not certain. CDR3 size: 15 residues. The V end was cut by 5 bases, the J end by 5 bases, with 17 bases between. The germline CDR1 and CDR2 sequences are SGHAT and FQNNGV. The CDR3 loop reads CASSKLMIGKDTQYF. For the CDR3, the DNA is TGTGCCAGCAGCAAGTTGATGATTGGGAAAGATACGCAGTATTTT.

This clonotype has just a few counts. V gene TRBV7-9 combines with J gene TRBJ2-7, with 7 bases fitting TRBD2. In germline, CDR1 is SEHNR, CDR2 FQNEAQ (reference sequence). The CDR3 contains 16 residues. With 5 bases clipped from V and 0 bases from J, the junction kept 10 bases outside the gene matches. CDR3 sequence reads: CASSRSRTSTSYEQYF. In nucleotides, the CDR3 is TGTGCCAGCAGCCGCTCCCGGACTAGTACCTCCTACGAGCAGTACTTC.

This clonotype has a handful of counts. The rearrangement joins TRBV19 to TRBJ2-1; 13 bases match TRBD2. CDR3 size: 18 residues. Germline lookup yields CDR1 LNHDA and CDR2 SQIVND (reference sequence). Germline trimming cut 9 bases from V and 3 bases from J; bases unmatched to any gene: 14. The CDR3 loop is CASLSTSGRFLDYNEQFF. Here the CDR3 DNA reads TGTGCCAGCCTATCGACTAGCGGGAGGTTCTTGGACTACAATGAGCAGTTCTTC.

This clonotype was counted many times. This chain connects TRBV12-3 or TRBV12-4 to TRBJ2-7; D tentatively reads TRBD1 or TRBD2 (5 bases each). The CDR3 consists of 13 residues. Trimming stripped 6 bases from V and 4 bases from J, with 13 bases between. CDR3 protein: CASSTGTQYEQYF. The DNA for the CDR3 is TGTGCCAGCAGCACCGGGACCCAATACGAGCAGTACTTC.

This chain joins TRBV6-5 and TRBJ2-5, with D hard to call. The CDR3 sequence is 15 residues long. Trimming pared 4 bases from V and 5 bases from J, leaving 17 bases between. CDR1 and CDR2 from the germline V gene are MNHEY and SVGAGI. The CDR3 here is CASSLGPGASETQYF. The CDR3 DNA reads TGTGCCAGCAGTTTAGGTCCGGGCGCGTCGGAGACCCAGTACTTC.

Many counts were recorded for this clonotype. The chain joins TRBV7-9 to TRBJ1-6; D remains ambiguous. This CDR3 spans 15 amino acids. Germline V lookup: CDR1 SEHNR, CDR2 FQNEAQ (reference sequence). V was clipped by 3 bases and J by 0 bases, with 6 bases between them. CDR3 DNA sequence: TGTGCCAGCAGCTTGGAGAGCTCCTATAATTCACCCCTCCACTTT. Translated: CASSLESSYNSPLHF.

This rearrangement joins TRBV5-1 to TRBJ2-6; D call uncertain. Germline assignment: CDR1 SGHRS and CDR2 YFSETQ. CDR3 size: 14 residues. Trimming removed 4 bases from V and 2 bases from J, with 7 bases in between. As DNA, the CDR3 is TGCGCCAGCAGCGCCCTGGCTGGGGCCAACGTCCTGACTTTC. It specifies CASSALAGANVLTF. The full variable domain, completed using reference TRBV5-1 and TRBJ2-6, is KAGVTQTPRYLIKTRGQQVTLSCSPISGHRSVSWYQQTPGQGLQFLFEYFSETQRNKGNFPGRFSGRQFSNSRSEMNVSTLELGDSALYLCASSALAGANVLTFGAGSRLTVL.

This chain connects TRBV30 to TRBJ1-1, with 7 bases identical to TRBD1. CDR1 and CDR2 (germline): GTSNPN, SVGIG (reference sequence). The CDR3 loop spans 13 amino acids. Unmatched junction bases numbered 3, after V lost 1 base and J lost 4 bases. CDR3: CAWSDKGATEAFF. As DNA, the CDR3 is TGTGCCTGGAGTGATAAGGGGGCCACTGAAGCTTTCTTT.

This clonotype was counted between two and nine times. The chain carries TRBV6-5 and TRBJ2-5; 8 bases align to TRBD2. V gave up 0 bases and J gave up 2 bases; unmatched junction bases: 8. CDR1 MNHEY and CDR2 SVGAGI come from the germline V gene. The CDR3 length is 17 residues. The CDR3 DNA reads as TGTGCCAGCAGTTACTCGAGGGCTAGCGGGCCGCAAGAGACCCAGTACTTC. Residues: CASSYSRASGPQETQYF.

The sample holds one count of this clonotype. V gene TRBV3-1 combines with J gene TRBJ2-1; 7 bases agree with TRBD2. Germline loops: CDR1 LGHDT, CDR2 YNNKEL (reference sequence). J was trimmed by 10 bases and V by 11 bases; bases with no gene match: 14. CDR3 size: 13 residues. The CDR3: CASCNPAGVEQFF. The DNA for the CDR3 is TGTGCCTCCTGCAACCCCGCGGGAGTAGAGCAGTTCTTC.

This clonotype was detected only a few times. The CDR3 reads CSAPKIAAPPHNEQFF. The CDR3 nucleotides read TGCAGTGCTCCTAAAATAGCGGCGCCCCCCCACAATGAGCAGTTCTTC. This chain uses TRBV20-1 with TRBJ2-1, with D tentatively TRBD2 (6 bases). The V end lost 5 bases, the J end lost 5 bases, and 22 bases lay between the germline ends. The CDR3 is 16 residues long. Germline V lookup: CDR1 DFQATT, CDR2 SNEGSKA (reference sequence).

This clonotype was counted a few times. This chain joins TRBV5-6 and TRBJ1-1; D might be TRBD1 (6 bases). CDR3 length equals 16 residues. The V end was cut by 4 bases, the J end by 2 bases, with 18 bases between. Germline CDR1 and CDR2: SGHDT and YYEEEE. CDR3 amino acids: CASSLGGWSHNTEAFF. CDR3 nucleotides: TGTGCCAGCAGCCTCGGGGGCTGGAGTCATAACACTGAAGCTTTCTTT.

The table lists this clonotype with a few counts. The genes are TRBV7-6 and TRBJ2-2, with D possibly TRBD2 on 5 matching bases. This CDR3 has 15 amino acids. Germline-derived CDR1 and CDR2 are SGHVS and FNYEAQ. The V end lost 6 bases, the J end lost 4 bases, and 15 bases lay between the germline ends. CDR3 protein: CASSPTWTRTGELFF. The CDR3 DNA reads TGTGCCAGCAGTCCTACTTGGACTCGCACCGGGGAGCTGTTTTTT.